The T cell receptor beta chain described here comes from a study of T cells in localized non-small cell lung cancer. The table came from immunoSEQ multiplex PCR; TCRdb's copy has only in-frame clones and leaves some out. The data contain 20,000 to 30,000 clones, roughly nine tenths of them singletons. This CDR3 contains 13 residues. V was shortened by 3 bases and J by 9 bases, with 13 bases between the two germline ends. CDR1 and CDR2 from the germline V gene are SGHRS and YFSETQ. V gene TRBV5-1 combines with J gene TRBJ2-1, with D perhaps TRBD2 (5 bases). The source material was peripheral blood, sampled before any cancer treatment. This TCR came from a woman aged 40-69 years with stage I lung adenocarcinoma. The CDR3 coding sequence is TGCGCCAGCAGCTCCAGCCCGGGGAGTGAGCAGTTCTTC. It specifies CASSSSPGSEQFF.